These T cell receptor beta chains were read from a single sample in a study of metastatic and nonmetastatic thyroid tumors. TCRdb re-analyzed the PCR reads using MiXCR. The table includes approximately 35,000 clones, under 40% detected once. Material for sequencing was tumor tissue. The receptor set was obtained from a female donor with papillary thyroid cancer or a benign thyroid nodule (not recorded which). Some clones in this sample may be carry-over from other donors' samples. The CDR3 runs from the conserved cysteine through the conserved F or W. The order of the fields is V gene, clone size, J gene, D gene, CDR3 DNA, CDR3 protein. D genes are given only for firm matches. Clone size is stated in some rows and not others, as once, few, many or a class when expanded.

v_gene: TRBV27
abundance: few
j_gene: TRBJ2-2
d_gene: TRBD1
CDR3nt: TGTGCCAGCAGTTGGGGACAGGGGTTAGCCGGGGAGCTGTTTTTT
CDR3aa: CASSWGQGLAGELFF

v_gene: TRBV20-1
abundance: -
j_gene: TRBJ2-3
d_gene: -
CDR3nt: TGCAGTGCTCCCCGAATCGAGTCCTCTAGCACAGATACGCAGTATTTT
CDR3aa: CSAPRIESSSTDTQYF

v_gene: TRBV2
abundance: -
j_gene: TRBJ2-3
d_gene: -
CDR3nt: TGTGCCAGCAGTGTAACCAAGGATACGCAGTATTTT
CDR3aa: CASSVTKDTQYF

v_gene: TRBV4-3
abundance: once
j_gene: TRBJ2-5
d_gene: -
CDR3nt: TGCGCCAGCAGCCAAGAACCGTACGAGACCCAGTACTTC
CDR3aa: CASSQEPYETQYF

v_gene: TRBV20-1
abundance: -
j_gene: TRBJ2-3
d_gene: -
CDR3nt: TGCAGTGCTCAAGGGGCTTTGGAGGGAGACGGAGATACGCAGTATTTT
CDR3aa: CSAQGALEGDGDTQYF

v_gene: TRBV4-1
abundance: -
j_gene: TRBJ2-2
d_gene: -
CDR3nt: TGCGCCAGCAGCCAAGATCAGTTGTTGCTGAACACCGGGGAGCTGTTTTTT
CDR3aa: CASSQDQLLLNTGELFF

v_gene: TRBV30
abundance: -
j_gene: TRBJ1-4
d_gene: TRBD1
CDR3nt: TGTGCCTGGACTCCGGGACAGGGTCTTAATGAAAAACTGTTTTTT
CDR3aa: CAWTPGQGLNEKLFF

v_gene: TRBV7-2
abundance: -
j_gene: TRBJ2-2
d_gene: -
CDR3nt: TGTGCCAGCAAACTGGGCCTGAACACCGGGGAGCTGTTTTTT
CDR3aa: CASKLGLNTGELFF

v_gene: TRBV6-1
abundance: -
j_gene: TRBJ2-2
d_gene: -
CDR3nt: TGTGCCAGCAGTAAAGAGCGGAACACCGGGGAGCTGTTTTTT
CDR3aa: CASSKERNTGELFF

v_gene: TRBV12-3/TRBV12-4
abundance: few
j_gene: TRBJ2-1
d_gene: -
CDR3nt: TGTGCCGTACTACCCGGGGCCTACAATGAGCAGTTCTTC
CDR3aa: CAVLPGAYNEQFF

v_gene: TRBV7-3
abundance: -
j_gene: TRBJ2-1
d_gene: -
CDR3nt: TGTGCCAGCAGCTTAACCTCGGACAGTGTGAATGAGCAGTTCTTC
CDR3aa: CASSLTSDSVNEQFF

v_gene: TRBV7-2
abundance: once
j_gene: TRBJ1-2
d_gene: -
CDR3nt: TGTGCCAGCAGCTTAACAGTGGACTGTGGCTACACCTTC
CDR3aa: CASSLTVDCGYTF

v_gene: TRBV6-2/TRBV6-3
abundance: -
j_gene: TRBJ2-7
d_gene: TRBD2
CDR3nt: TGTGCCAGCAGTTCTACTGTTGGGACTAGCGGTACCTACGAGCAGTACTTC
CDR3aa: CASSSTVGTSGTYEQYF

v_gene: TRBV19
abundance: few
j_gene: TRBJ1-5
d_gene: -
CDR3nt: TGTGCCAGTAGTTGGGGGTATCAGCCCCAGCATTTT
CDR3aa: CASSWGYQPQHF

v_gene: TRBV16
abundance: -
j_gene: TRBJ1-2
d_gene: -
CDR3nt: TGTGCCAGCAGCCAATACCGGACAGATGGCTACACCTTC
CDR3aa: CASSQYRTDGYTF

v_gene: TRBV12-3/TRBV12-4
abundance: few
j_gene: TRBJ2-7
d_gene: TRBD1
CDR3nt: TGTGCCAGCAGTTTAGGACAGGGCTTTTACGAGCAGTACTTC
CDR3aa: CASSLGQGFYEQYF

v_gene: TRBV9
abundance: -
j_gene: TRBJ2-1
d_gene: TRBD1
CDR3nt: TGTGCCAGCAGCGTAGAGGGACAGGGGGCCCTTCATGAGCAGTTCTTC
CDR3aa: CASSVEGQGALHEQFF

v_gene: TRBV11-1
abundance: -
j_gene: TRBJ2-3
d_gene: TRBD1
CDR3nt: TGTGCCAGCAGCAGACAGGGGGCCACAGATACGCAGTATTTT
CDR3aa: CASSRQGATDTQYF

v_gene: TRBV7-2
abundance: -
j_gene: TRBJ1-1
d_gene: -
CDR3nt: TGTGCCAGCAGCTTTAGAACAGGATTGAACACTGAAGCTTTCTTT
CDR3aa: CASSFRTGLNTEAFF

v_gene: TRBV5-1
abundance: -
j_gene: TRBJ2-1
d_gene: -
CDR3nt: TGCGCCAGCAGCTTAACCGAGATCAATGAGCAGTTCTTC
CDR3aa: CASSLTEINEQFF

v_gene: TRBV11-2
abundance: -
j_gene: TRBJ2-7
d_gene: TRBD2
CDR3nt: TGTGCCAGCAGCTCCCAGACTAGCGGGGGGTCCGGGTCCTACGAGCAGTACTTC
CDR3aa: CASSSQTSGGSGSYEQYF

v_gene: TRBV20-1
abundance: -
j_gene: TRBJ2-7
d_gene: -
CDR3nt: TGCAGTGCTAGAGATGGCAGGGGCTACGAGCAGTACTTC
CDR3aa: CSARDGRGYEQYF

v_gene: TRBV6-1
abundance: few
j_gene: TRBJ2-2
d_gene: -
CDR3nt: TGTGCCACCTCTGCGGGGGACACTAGCACCGGGGAGCTGTTTTTT
CDR3aa: CATSAGDTSTGELFF

v_gene: TRBV20-1
abundance: -
j_gene: TRBJ2-7
d_gene: -
CDR3nt: TGCAGTGCCGACCGCATCGGGTTCTACGAGCAGTACTTC
CDR3aa: CSADRIGFYEQYF

v_gene: TRBV5-5
abundance: -
j_gene: TRBJ2-7
d_gene: -
CDR3nt: TGTGCCAGCAGCCCTGCGCCCAGTTTAGGCGACGAGCAGTACTTC
CDR3aa: CASSPAPSLGDEQYF

v_gene: TRBV6-2/TRBV6-3
abundance: -
j_gene: TRBJ2-2
d_gene: TRBD1
CDR3nt: TGTGCCACTACAGGGGGCTGGGTCACCGGGGAGCTGTTTTTT
CDR3aa: CATTGGWVTGELFF

v_gene: TRBV30
abundance: -
j_gene: TRBJ1-2
d_gene: TRBD1
CDR3nt: TGTGCCTGGAAGGGGGCAGCTTATGGCTACACCTTC
CDR3aa: CAWKGAAYGYTF

v_gene: TRBV30
abundance: -
j_gene: TRBJ1-3
d_gene: -
CDR3nt: TGTGCCTGGAGAGACGGGGCTGGAGGAAACACCATATATTTT
CDR3aa: CAWRDGAGGNTIYF

v_gene: TRBV7-3
abundance: -
j_gene: TRBJ2-3
d_gene: -
CDR3nt: TGTGCCAGCCGGGGGCCCCTTGCGGATACGCAGTATTTT
CDR3aa: CASRGPLADTQYF

v_gene: TRBV20-1
abundance: -
j_gene: TRBJ2-1
d_gene: TRBD2
CDR3nt: TGCAGTGCTAGGCCTCTAGCGGGAGGGTACAATGAGCAGTTCTTC
CDR3aa: CSARPLAGGYNEQFF

v_gene: TRBV15
abundance: few
j_gene: TRBJ2-7
d_gene: TRBD1
CDR3nt: TGTGCCACCAGCAGAGGTAGGGGGCTGCAGTACTTC
CDR3aa: CATSRGRGLQYF

v_gene: TRBV5-1
abundance: -
j_gene: TRBJ2-7
d_gene: -
CDR3nt: TGCGCCAGCAGCTTGGAATCCGAGCAGTACTTC
CDR3aa: CASSLESEQYF

v_gene: TRBV19
abundance: -
j_gene: TRBJ1-2
d_gene: -
CDR3nt: TGTGCCAGTAGTATTTGGGGTGATTATGGCTACACCTTC
CDR3aa: CASSIWGDYGYTF

v_gene: TRBV6-1
abundance: few
j_gene: TRBJ1-2
d_gene: TRBD1
CDR3nt: TGTGCCAGCAGGGAGCAGGGGGAGGCTAACTATGGCTACACCTTC
CDR3aa: CASREQGEANYGYTF

v_gene: TRBV4-2
abundance: few
j_gene: TRBJ2-1
d_gene: TRBD2
CDR3nt: TGTGCCAGCAGCCAAGTTTCAGGAGGCGGGGGGTGGGGTGAGCAGTTCTTC
CDR3aa: CASSQVSGGGGWGEQFF

v_gene: TRBV5-1
abundance: -
j_gene: TRBJ1-2
d_gene: TRBD1
CDR3nt: TGCGCCAGCAGCTTTGAGGGGGCGTATGGCTACACCTTC
CDR3aa: CASSFEGAYGYTF

v_gene: TRBV19
abundance: -
j_gene: TRBJ1-3
d_gene: TRBD1
CDR3nt: TGTGCCAGCATAAATCTCGGACAGGCTGGAAACACCATATATTTT
CDR3aa: CASINLGQAGNTIYF

v_gene: TRBV3-1
abundance: -
j_gene: TRBJ2-5
d_gene: TRBD2
CDR3nt: TGTGCCAGCAGCCGAGCTTGGGGAGCGGGAGATGAGACCCAGTACTTC
CDR3aa: CASSRAWGAGDETQYF

v_gene: TRBV5-1
abundance: -
j_gene: TRBJ1-3
d_gene: -
CDR3nt: TGCGCCAGCAGCCCCAGTGCCTCTGGAAACACCATATATTTT
CDR3aa: CASSPSASGNTIYF

v_gene: TRBV6-1
abundance: -
j_gene: TRBJ2-7
d_gene: -
CDR3nt: TGTGCCAGCAGTGGGGGGGTAACAGGTTCCACCTACGAGCAGTACTTC
CDR3aa: CASSGGVTGSTYEQYF

v_gene: TRBV19
abundance: -
j_gene: TRBJ2-1
d_gene: TRBD2
CDR3nt: TGTGCCAGTAGTTCCCGGACTAGCGGGAGTGATGAGCAGTTCTTC
CDR3aa: CASSSRTSGSDEQFF

v_gene: TRBV28
abundance: -
j_gene: TRBJ1-1
d_gene: -
CDR3nt: TGTGCCAGCCAACCTACCGGGACACAGAACACTGAAGCTTTCTTT
CDR3aa: CASQPTGTQNTEAFF

v_gene: TRBV11-2
abundance: -
j_gene: TRBJ2-1
d_gene: TRBD2
CDR3nt: TGTGCCAGCAGCCCAACAAGACTAGCGGACTACAATGAGCAGTTCTTC
CDR3aa: CASSPTRLADYNEQFF

v_gene: TRBV10-1
abundance: -
j_gene: TRBJ1-5
d_gene: -
CDR3nt: TGCGCCAGCAGGCGAATAAAGAGCCATGGTCAGCCCCAGCATTTT
CDR3aa: CASRRIKSHGQPQHF